The T cell receptor beta chain under discussion was sequenced for a study of read filtering for tumor transcriptome and immune sequencing (dated by TCRdb to 2018 to 2021). Context from the whole study: The cohort was composed of 17 to 20 male and some 13 female patients, with a mean age of approximately 66 years and an age range of roughly 47 to 90. By revised international staging, about 8 patients were R-ISS I, some 17 were R-ISS II and 6 or 7 were R-ISS III. Whole-transcriptome libraries were prepared with the TruSeq RNA Access Library Prep Kit after DNase treatment. TCR-region mapped reads per sample ranged from about 4.05 to 11 million with IR-seq versus only about 85 to 1,300 with RNA-seq. Using the same bone marrow samples, the study compared TCR repertoires obtained by targeted immune repertoire sequencing with those obtained by bulk whole-transcriptome sequencing. One main goal was a read-filtering strategy for immune repertoire data, in particular deciding whether clonotypes backed by only one read should be removed. On the study overall, not on this receptor specifically: Single-read clonotypes made up around 82% of clonotypes but only approximately 4% of total reads in IR-seq, compared with approximately 70% of clonotypes and 44.6% of reads in RNA-seq. Compared with RNA-seq, IR-seq captured clonotypes at much higher depth and more reliably, and a smaller IR-seq throughput was enough to identify most shared clonotypes. The sorted CD138-negative fraction was composed of a mixed bone marrow immune population rather than of purified T cells. When single-read clonotypes were removed, the proportions of shared clonotypes in IR-seq and RNA-seq correlated more strongly.

TCR libraries were constructed from roughly 380 ng RNA using the Immunoverse kit, and molecular barcoded adaptors covering alpha/delta and beta/gamma chains were employed. TCR library preparation used the same RNA that was used for transcriptome sequencing. Sequencing of the TCR libraries was done on an Illumina HiSeq 4000 with 2 x 150 cycles. In the authors' own workflow: TCR reads were aligned to human V, D, J and C references and assembled into CDR3 clonotypes with MiXCR, including quality filtering and error correction. Clonotype counts and gene usage diversity were analyzed with the tcR package in R. Raw mapping reads were checked after the RNA-seq reads had been mapped by STAR aligner version 2.5.3a onto the human GRCh37 genome. IR-seq fastq files were randomly downsampled with Seqtk 1.3 to test the effect of sequencing depth on detected clonotypes. TCRdb trimmed the raw reads at Q25, called clones with MiXCR and kept productive beta chains. Duplicate CDR3 protein sequences are folded into a single record with the most common DNA and genes. The V and J calls, along with clone size, are taken from TCRdb and not from the paper's own processing. The sample table contains more than 55,000 distinct CDR3 sequences; only one count was recorded for 20% to 25% of them. The leading ten clones occupy about 18% of the sample.

Bone marrow was sampled from every patient at the time of active disease. Ficoll-Hypaque density gradient centrifugation was used to isolate bone marrow mononuclear cells. Myeloma plasma cells were removed and CD138-negative cells were collected by negative selection after labeling with CD138 magnetic microbeads on a MACS separator. Flow cytometry on an Attune NxT with CD138 antibodies was used to check the purity of the isolated cells. TRIzol reagent was used to extract total RNA, and a NanoDrop spectrophotometer was used to quantify the extracted RNA. Paired RNA-seq and IR-seq were performed on each patient's CD138-negative bone marrow sample. This clonotype was counted only a few times. The antigen it recognizes is unknown. No much larger clonotype is one base removed from it; base qualities were not supplied. The V end gives up 6 bases and the J end 1 base, leaving 6 bases in the junction not matched to a gene. CDR1 and CDR2 were assigned from the germline V gene as SNHLY and FYNNEI. Spanning cysteine to phenylalanine, the CDR3 consists of 14 amino acids. The retained sequence is limited to the CDR3, 42 bases, with the frame set at the first base.

The receptor's source is a donor aged 40 or older with multiple myeloma. Rearrangement joined TRBV2 to TRBJ2-7, with 7 bases aligning to TRBD2. Sequenced sample: a population of CD138-negative cells sorted from bone marrow. The cell subset or site label on this specimen signifies: bone marrow mononuclear cells depleted of CD138+ plasma/myeloma cells by negative magnetic selection. The CDR3 region: CASSRTRGSYEQYF. Read as DNA, the sequence is TGTGCCAGCAGCAGGACTAGAGGATCCTACGAGCAGTACTTC.